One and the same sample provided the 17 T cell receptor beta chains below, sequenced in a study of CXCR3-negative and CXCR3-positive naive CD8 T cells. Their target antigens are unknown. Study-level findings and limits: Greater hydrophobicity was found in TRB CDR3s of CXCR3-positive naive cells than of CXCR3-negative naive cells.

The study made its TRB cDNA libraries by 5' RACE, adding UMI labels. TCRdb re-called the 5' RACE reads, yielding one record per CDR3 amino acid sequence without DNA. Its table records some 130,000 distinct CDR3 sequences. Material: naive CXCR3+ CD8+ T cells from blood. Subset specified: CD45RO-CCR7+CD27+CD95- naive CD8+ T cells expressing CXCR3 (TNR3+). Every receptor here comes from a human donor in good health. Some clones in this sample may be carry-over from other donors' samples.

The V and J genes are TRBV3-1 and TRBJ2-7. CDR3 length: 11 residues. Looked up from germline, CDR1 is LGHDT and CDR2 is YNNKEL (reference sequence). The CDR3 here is CASSHLGEQYF.

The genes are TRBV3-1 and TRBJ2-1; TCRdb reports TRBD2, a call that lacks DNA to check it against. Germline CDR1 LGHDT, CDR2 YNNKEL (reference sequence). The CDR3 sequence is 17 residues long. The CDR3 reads CASSQVGRGLAGNEQFF.

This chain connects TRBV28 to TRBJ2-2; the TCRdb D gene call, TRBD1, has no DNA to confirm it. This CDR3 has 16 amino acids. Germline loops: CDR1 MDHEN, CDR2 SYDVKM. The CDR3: CASSFSGGGKVGELFF.

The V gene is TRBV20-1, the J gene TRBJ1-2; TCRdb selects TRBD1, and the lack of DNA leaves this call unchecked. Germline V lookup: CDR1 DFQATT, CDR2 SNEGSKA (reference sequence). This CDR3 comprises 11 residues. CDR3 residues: CSAYPGGGYTF.

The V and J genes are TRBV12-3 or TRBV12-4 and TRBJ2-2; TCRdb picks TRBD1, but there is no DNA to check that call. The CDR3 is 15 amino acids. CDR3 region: CASRTDRGNTGELFF.

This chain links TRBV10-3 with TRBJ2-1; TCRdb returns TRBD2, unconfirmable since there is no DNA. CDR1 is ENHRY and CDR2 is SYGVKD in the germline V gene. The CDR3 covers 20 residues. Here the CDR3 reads CAISAGTSQTIAGVMDEQFF.

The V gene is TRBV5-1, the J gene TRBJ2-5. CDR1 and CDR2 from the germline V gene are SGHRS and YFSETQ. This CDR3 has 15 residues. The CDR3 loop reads CASSSVEEVGETQYF.

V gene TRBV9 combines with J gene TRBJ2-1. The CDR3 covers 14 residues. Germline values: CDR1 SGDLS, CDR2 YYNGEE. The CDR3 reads CASSVTGAYNEQFF.

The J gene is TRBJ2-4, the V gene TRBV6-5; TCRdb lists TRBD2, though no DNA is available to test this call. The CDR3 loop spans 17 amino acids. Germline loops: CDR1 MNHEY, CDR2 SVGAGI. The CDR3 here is CASSSYLAGGDENIQYF.

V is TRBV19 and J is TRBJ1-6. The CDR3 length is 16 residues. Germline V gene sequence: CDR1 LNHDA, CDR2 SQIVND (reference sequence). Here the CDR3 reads CASSMLMEEYNSPLHF.

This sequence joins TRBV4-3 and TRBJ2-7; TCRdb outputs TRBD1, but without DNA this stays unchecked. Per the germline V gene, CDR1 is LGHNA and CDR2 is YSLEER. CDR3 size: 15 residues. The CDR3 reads CASSQDGRGLGEQYF.

CDR3: CASSQGGIADEQFF. The chain joins TRBV4-3 to TRBJ2-1; the TCRdb call, TRBD2, lacks DNA for checking. The CDR3 runs to 14 residues. Germline CDR1 is LGHNA and CDR2 is YSLEER.

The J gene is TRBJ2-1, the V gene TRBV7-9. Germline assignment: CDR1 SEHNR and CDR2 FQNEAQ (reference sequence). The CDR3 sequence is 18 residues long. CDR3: CASSLAMVQGSSYNEQFF. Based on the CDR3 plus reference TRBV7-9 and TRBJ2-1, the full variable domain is DTGVSQNPRHKITKRGQNVTFRCDPISEHNRLYWYRQTLGQGPEFLTYFQNEAQLEKSRLLSDRFSAERPKGSFSTLEIQRTEQGDSAMYLCASSLAMVQGSSYNEQFFGPGTRLTVL.

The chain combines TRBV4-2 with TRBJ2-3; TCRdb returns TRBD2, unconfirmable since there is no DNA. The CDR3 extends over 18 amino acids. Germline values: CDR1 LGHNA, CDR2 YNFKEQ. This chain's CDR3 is CACSQSRFGTSATDTQYF.

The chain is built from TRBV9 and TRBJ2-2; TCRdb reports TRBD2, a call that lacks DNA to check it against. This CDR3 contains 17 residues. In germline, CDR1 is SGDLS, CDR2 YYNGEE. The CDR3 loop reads CASSVLILAGESGELFF.

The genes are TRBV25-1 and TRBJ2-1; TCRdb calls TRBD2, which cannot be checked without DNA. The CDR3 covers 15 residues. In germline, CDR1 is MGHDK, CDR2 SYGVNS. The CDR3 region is CASSARLAGRAEQFF.

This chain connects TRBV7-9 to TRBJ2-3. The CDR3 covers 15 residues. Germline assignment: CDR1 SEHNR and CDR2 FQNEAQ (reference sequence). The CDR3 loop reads CASSLATVVSDTQYF.